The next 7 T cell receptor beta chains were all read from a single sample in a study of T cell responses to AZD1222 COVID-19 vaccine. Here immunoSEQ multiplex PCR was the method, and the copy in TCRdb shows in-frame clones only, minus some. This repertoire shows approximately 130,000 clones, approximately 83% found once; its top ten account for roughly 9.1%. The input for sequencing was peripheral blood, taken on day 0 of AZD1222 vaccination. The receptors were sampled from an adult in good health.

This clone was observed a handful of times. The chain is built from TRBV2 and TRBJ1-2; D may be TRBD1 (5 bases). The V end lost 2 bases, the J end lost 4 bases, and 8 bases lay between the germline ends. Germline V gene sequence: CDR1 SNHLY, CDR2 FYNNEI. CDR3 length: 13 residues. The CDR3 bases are TGTGCCAGCAGTGAAAGGCAGGGCTATGGCTACACCTTC. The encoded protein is CASSERQGYGYTF.

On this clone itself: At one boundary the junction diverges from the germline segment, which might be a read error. CDR3 DNA sequence: TGTGCCAGCAGTTATCAACAGGGGAACACCCGGGAGCTGTTTTTT. Protein: CASSYQQGNTRELFF. The rearrangement uses TRBV6-5 and TRBJ2-2, with 7 bases fitting TRBD1. Germline V gene lookup returns CDR1 MNHEY and CDR2 SVGAGI. The CDR3 sequence is 15 residues long.

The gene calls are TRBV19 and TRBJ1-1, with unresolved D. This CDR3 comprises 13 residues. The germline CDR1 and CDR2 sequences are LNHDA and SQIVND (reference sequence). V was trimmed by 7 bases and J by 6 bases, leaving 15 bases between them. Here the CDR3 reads CASKSGDWAEAFF. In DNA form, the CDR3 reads TGTGCCAGTAAATCAGGCGATTGGGCTGAAGCTTTCTTT. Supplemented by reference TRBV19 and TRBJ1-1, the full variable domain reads DGGITQSPKYLFRKEGQNVTLSCEQNLNHDAMYWYRQDPGQGLRLIYYSQIVNDFQKGDIAEGYSVSREKKESFPLTVTSAQKNPTAFYLCASKSGDWAEAFFGQGTRLTVV.

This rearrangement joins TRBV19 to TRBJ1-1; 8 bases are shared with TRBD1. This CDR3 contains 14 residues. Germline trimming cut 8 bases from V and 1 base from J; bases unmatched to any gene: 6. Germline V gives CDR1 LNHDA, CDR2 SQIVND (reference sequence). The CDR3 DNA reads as TGTGCCAGTGGCCTGGGACAGGCGAACACTGAAGCTTTCTTT. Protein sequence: CASGLGQANTEAFF.

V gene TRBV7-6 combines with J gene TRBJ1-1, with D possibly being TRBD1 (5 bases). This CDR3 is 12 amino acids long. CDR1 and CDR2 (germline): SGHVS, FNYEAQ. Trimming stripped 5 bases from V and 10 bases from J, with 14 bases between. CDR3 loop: CASSPGKGRAFF. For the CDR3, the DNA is TGTGCCAGCAGCCCAGGGAAGGGCCGAGCTTTCTTT.

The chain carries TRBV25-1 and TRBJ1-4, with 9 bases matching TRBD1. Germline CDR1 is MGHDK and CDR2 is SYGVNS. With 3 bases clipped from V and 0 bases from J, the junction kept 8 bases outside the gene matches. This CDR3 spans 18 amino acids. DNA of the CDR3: TGTGCCAGCAGTGATCCCAGGACAGGGGATACAACTAATGAAAAACTGTTTTTT. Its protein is CASSDPRTGDTTNEKLFF.

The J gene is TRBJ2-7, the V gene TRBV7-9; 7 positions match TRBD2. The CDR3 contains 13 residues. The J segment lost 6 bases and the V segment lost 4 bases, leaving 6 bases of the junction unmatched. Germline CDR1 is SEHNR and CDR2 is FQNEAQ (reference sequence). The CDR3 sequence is CASSWGEGSEQYF. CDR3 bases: TGTGCCAGCAGCTGGGGGGAGGGCTCCGAGCAGTACTTC.